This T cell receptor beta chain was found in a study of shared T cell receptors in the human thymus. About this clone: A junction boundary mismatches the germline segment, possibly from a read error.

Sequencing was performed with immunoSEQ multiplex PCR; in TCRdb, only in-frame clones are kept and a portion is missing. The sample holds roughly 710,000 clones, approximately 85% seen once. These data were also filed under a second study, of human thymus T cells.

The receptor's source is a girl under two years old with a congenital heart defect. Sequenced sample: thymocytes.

CDR3 in amino acids: CAISGGAYNEQFF. DNA of the CDR3: TGTGCCATCAGCGGGGGGGCCTACAATGAGCAGTTCTTC. J is TRBJ2-1 and V is TRBV13; 10 bases fit TRBD2. Germline V gene data show CDR1 as PRHDT and CDR2 as FYEKMQ (reference sequence). CDR3 length: 13 amino acids.